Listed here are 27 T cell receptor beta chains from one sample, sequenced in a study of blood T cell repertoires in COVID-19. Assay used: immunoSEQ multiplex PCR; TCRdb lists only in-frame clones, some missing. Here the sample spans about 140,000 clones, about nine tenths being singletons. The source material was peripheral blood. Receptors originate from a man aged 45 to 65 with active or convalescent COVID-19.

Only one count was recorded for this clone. CDR3 residues: CATSRQGGQPQHF. CDR3 nucleotide sequence: TGTGCCACCAGCCGACAGGGTGGTCAGCCCCAGCATTTT. The V call is TRBV15, the J call TRBJ1-5; 7 bases are a match to TRBD1. Germline V lookup: CDR1 LNHNV, CDR2 YYDKDF (reference sequence). The CDR3 spans 13 residues. V trimming: 5 bases; J trimming: 6 bases; junction bases outside the gene matches: 4.

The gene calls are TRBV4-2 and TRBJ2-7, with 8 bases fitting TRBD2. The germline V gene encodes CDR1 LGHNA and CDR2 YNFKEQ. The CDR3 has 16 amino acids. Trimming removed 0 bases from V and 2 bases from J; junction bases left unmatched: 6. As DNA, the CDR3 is TGTGCCAGCAGCCAAGATCCCCTAGCGGGCACCTACGAGCAGTACTTC. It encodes CASSQDPLAGTYEQYF.

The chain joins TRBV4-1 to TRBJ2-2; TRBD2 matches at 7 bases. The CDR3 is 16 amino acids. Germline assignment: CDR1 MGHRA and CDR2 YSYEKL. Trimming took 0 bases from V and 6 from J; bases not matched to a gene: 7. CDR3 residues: CASSQDLGRASGELFF. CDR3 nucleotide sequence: TGCGCCAGCAGCCAAGATTTGGGGAGGGCCTCCGGGGAGCTGTTTTTT.

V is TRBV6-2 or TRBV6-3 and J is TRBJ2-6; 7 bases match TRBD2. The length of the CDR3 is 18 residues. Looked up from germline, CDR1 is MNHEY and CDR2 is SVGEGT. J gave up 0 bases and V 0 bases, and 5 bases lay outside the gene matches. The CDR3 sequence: CASSYSGLAVSGANVLTF. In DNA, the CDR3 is TGTGCCAGCAGTTACTCGGGGCTAGCGGTCTCTGGGGCCAACGTCCTGACTTTC.

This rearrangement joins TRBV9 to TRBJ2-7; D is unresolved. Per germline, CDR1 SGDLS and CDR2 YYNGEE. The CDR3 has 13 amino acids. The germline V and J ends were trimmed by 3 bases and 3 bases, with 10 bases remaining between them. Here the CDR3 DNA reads TGTGCCAGCAGCGGATACCCTAACTACGAGCAGTACTTC. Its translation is CASSGYPNYEQYF.

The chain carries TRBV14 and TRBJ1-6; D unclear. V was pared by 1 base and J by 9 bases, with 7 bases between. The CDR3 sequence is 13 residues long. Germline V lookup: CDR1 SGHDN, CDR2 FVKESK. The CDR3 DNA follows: TGTGCCAGCAGCCAAGTTCCGGGTTCACCCCTCCACTTT. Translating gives CASSQVPGSPLHF.

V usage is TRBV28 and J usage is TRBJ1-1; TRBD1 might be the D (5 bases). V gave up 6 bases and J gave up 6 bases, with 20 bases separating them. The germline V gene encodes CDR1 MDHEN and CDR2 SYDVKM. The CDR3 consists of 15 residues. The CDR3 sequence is CASRVNGQKISEAFF. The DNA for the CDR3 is TGTGCCAGCAGAGTAAACGGACAAAAGATTTCTGAAGCTTTCTTT.

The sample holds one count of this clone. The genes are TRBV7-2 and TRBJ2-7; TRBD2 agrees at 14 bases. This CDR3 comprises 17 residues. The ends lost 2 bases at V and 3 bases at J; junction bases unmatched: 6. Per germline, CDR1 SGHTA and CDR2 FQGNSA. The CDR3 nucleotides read TGTGCCAGCAGCTTAAGAAGGACTAGCGGGAGGTACTACGAGCAGTACTTC. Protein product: CASSLRRTSGRYYEQYF.

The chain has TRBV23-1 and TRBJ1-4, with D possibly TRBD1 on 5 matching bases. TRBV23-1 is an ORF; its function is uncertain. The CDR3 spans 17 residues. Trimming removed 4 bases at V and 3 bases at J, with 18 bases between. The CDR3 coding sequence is TGCGCCAGCAGTCCGCGTCTTCCAGGGTCAGCTAATGAAAAACTGTTTTTT. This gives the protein CASSPRLPGSANEKLFF.

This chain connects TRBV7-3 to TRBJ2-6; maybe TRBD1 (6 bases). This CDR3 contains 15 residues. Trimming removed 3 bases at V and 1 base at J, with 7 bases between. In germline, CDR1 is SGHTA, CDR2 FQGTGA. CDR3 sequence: CASSFGQSGANVLTF. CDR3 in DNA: TGTGCCAGCAGCTTCGGACAGTCTGGGGCCAACGTCCTGACTTTC.

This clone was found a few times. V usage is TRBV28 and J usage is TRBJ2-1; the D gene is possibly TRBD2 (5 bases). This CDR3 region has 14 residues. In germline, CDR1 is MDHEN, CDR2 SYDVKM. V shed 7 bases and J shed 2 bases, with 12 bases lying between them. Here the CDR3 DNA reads TGTGCCAGCATAAGCGGTGGCACCTACAATGAGCAGTTCTTC. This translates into CASISGGTYNEQFF.

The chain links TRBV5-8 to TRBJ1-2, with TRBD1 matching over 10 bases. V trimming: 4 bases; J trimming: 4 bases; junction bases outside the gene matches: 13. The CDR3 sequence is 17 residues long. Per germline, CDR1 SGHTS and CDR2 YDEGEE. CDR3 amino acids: CASSQHAGTGVSYGYTF. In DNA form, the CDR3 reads TGTGCCAGCAGCCAACACGCCGGGACAGGGGTTTCCTATGGCTACACCTTC.

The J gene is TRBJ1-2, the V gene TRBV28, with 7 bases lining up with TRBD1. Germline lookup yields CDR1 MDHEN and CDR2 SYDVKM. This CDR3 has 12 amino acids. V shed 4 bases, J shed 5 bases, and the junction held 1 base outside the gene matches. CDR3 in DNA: TGTGCCAGCAGTTCAGGGGGATATGGCTACACCTTC. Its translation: CASSSGGYGYTF.

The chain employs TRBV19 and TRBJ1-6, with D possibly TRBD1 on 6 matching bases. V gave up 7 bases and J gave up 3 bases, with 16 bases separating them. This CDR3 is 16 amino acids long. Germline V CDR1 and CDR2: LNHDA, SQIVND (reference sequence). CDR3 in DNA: TGTGCCAGTACTGAGGGGGGGACGATCTATAATTCACCCCTCCACTTT. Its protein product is CASTEGGTIYNSPLHF.

The CDR3 spells CASSFTAPGYEQYF. The CDR3 DNA sequence: TGTGCCAGCAGTTTCACCGCGCCGGGCTACGAGCAGTACTTC. The chain carries TRBV28 and TRBJ2-7, with D uncertain. With 3 bases removed from V and 3 bases from J, the gap between germline ends came to 12 bases. Germline V gives CDR1 MDHEN, CDR2 SYDVKM. CDR3 length equals 14 residues.

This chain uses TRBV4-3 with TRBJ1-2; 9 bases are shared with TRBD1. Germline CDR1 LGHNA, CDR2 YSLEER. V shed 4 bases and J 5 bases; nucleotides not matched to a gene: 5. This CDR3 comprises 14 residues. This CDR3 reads CASSRDRDRYGYTF. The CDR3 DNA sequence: TGCGCCAGCAGCCGGGACAGGGATCGGTATGGCTACACCTTC.

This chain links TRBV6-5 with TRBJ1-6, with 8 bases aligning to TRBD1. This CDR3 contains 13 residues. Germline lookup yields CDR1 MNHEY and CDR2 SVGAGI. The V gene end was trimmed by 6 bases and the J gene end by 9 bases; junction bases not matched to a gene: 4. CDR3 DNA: TGTGCCAGCAGGGGAACAGGGGGTTCACCCCTCCACTTT. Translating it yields CASRGTGGSPLHF.

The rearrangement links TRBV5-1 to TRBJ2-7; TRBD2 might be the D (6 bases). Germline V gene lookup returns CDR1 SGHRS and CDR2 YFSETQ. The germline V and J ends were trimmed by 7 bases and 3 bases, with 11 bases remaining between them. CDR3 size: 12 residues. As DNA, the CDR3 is TGCGCCAGCCGGGACTCAATCTACGAGCAGTACTTC. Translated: CASRDSIYEQYF.

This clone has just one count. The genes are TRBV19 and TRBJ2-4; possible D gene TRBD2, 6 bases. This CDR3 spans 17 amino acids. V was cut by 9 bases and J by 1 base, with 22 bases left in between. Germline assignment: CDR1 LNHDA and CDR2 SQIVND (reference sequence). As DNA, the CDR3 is TGTGCCAGAGGCAAAGGGAAGGGGACTGGGGCCAAAAACATTCAGTACTTC. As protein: CARGKGKGTGAKNIQYF.

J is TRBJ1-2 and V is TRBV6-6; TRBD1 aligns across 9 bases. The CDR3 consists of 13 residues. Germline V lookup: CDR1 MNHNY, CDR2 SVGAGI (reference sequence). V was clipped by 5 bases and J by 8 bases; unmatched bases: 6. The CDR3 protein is CASSAGTGLGYTF. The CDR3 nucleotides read TGTGCCAGCAGTGCCGGGACAGGGCTCGGCTACACCTTC.

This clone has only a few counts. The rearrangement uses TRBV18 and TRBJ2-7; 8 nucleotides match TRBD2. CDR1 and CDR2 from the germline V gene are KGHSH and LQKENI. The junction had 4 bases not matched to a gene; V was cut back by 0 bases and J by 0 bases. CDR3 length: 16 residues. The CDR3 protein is CASSPPASGSSYEQYF. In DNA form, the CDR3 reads TGTGCCAGCTCACCACCGGCTAGCGGGTCCTCCTACGAGCAGTACTTC.

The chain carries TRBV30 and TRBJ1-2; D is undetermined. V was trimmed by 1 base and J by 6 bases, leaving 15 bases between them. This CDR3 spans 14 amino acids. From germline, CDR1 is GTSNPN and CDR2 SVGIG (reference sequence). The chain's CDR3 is CAWSAGSQADGYTF. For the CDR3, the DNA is TGTGCCTGGAGTGCGGGGAGTCAGGCCGATGGCTACACCTTC.

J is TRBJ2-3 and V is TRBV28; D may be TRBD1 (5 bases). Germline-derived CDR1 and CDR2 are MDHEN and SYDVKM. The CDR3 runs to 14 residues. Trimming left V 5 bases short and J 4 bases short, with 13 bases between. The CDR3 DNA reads TGTGCCAGCAGTCCTTCAGGGTTCCCAGATACGCAGTATTTT. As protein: CASSPSGFPDTQYF.

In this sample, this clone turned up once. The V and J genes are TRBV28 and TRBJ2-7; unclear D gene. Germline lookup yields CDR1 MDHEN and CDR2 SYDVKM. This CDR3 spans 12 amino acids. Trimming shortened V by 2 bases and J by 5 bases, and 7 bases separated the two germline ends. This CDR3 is CASSLSLDEQYF. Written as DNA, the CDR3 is TGTGCCAGCAGTTTAAGCCTGGACGAGCAGTACTTC.

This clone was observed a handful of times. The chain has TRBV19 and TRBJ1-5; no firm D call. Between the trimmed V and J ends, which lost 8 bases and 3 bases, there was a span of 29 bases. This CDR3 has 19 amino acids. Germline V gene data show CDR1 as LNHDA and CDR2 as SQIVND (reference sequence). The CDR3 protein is CASPPATPSFGSPNQPQHF. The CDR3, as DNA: TGTGCCAGTCCGCCTGCTACCCCCTCGTTCGGGAGCCCCAATCAGCCCCAGCATTTT. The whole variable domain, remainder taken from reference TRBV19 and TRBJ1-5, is DGGITQSPKYLFRKEGQNVTLSCEQNLNHDAMYWYRQDPGQGLRLIYYSQIVNDFQKGDIAEGYSVSREKKESFPLTVTSAQKNPTAFYLCASPPATPSFGSPNQPQHFGDGTRLSIL.

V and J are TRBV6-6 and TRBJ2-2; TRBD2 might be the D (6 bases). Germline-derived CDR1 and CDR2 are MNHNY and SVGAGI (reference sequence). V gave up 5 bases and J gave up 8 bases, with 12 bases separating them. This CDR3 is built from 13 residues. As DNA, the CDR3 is TGTGCCAGCAGTAAACTAGCTCGAGGGGAGCTGTTTTTT. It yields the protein CASSKLARGELFF.

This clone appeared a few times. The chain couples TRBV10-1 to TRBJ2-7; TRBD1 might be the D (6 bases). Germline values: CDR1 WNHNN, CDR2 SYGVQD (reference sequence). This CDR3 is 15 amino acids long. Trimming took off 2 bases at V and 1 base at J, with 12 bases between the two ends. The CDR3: CASSETQGSSYEQYF. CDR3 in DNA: TGCGCCAGCAGTGAGACCCAGGGGTCTTCCTACGAGCAGTACTTC.